The sequence of this T cell receptor (beta chain) was determined in a study of shared clonotypes between healthy human individuals. Study outcomes and limitations: Sampling used blood alone; tissue repertoires probably differ.

Remarks on this clone: Antigen specificity is unknown.

This CDR3 has 14 amino acids. Germline CDR1 is SNHLY and CDR2 is FYNNEI. The V end lost 4 bases, the J end lost 1 base, and 10 bases lay between the germline ends. DNA at around 210 ng, 25,000 to 35,000 T cell genomes, went into sorted-subset replicate PCRs. This table comes from immunoSEQ multiplex PCR, and its TCRdb copy is limited to in-frame clones, with some not included. The sample shows about 1.5 million clones, over 95% of them seen only once. The V and J genes are TRBV2 and TRBJ2-5, with TRBD1 as a possible D gene (5 bases). This receptor was taken from a young man in good health. The sequenced material came from naive CD4+ T cells sorted from blood. The sample's subset: CD45RA+ positively selected. CDR3: CASSGLTAQETQYF. In nucleotides, the CDR3 is TGTGCCAGCAGTGGATTGACAGCCCAAGAGACCCAGTACTTC.